Presented here are 9 T cell receptor beta chains from one specimen sequenced in a study of cytomegalovirus exposure and HLA in healthy donors. PCR amplification relied on 60 Vbeta primers (plus 13 Jbeta primers). The assay was immunoSEQ multiplex PCR, and TCRdb's table has in-frame clones only and misses some. The data show some 140,000 clones, around 85% seen once. Sequencing used PBMCs. The receptors were gathered from a woman aged 50 to 65 in good health and CMV-seropositive.

The gene calls are TRBV2 and TRBJ2-7, with 8 positions matching TRBD1. CDR1 is SNHLY and CDR2 is FYNNEI in the germline V gene. Trimming removed 4 bases from V and 6 bases from J; junction bases left unmatched: 8. The CDR3 totals 14 residues. The CDR3 region is CASSGTGTGVEQYF. CDR3 DNA: TGTGCCAGCAGTGGAACCGGGACAGGTGTCGAGCAGTACTTC.

The chain is built from TRBV28 and TRBJ1-2, with TRBD1 as a possible D gene (5 bases). Deletions cut 2 bases from V and 2 bases from J, with 12 bases between. The V gene's germline CDR1 is MDHEN and CDR2 SYDVKM. The CDR3 totals 15 residues. CDR3 DNA: TGTGCCAGCAGTTTAAATTCGGCAGGGAACTATGGCTACACCTTC. Its translation is CASSLNSAGNYGYTF.

This chain connects TRBV27 to TRBJ2-7; D unresolved. CDR3 size: 15 residues. Germline V gene lookup returns CDR1 MNHEY and CDR2 SMNVEV (reference sequence). V lost 0 bases and J 3 bases, leaving 12 bases between the germline ends. CDR3 in DNA: TGTGCCAGCAGTTTATCGGCCGGCGGATTCTACGAGCAGTACTTC. Encoded protein: CASSLSAGGFYEQYF.

The chain joins TRBV18 to TRBJ2-2; D not certain. Trimming cost V 2 bases and J 7 bases, with 8 bases left between them. The V gene's germline CDR1 is KGHSH and CDR2 LQKENI. The length of the CDR3 is 13 residues. Written as DNA, the CDR3 is TGTGCCAGCTCACCAAACAAAATCGGGGAGCTGTTTTTT. It codes for CASSPNKIGELFF.

The genes are TRBV11-2 and TRBJ2-7, with 8 bases lining up with TRBD1. The CDR3 length is 16 residues. Germline trimming cut 3 bases from V and 6 bases from J; bases unmatched to any gene: 13. Germline values: CDR1 SGHAT, CDR2 FQNNGV. Here the CDR3 DNA reads TGTGCCAGCAGCTTCAACTCCGGGACAGGTGTTAGCGAGCAGTACTTC. Translation: CASSFNSGTGVSEQYF.

V gene TRBV19 combines with J gene TRBJ2-2, with 12 bases aligning to TRBD1. The V segment lost 10 bases and the J segment 7 bases; nucleotides outside the gene matches: 7. The CDR3 is 14 amino acids. The germline gives CDR1 LNHDA, CDR2 SQIVND (reference sequence). CDR3 DNA: TGTGCCACCCGGGACAGGGGGCGCGTCGGGGAGCTGTTTTTT. Translated: CATRDRGRVGELFF.

CDR3 DNA sequence: TGTGCCAGCAGTGATCCCGTGGGGAACAGGGGAGGTGGCTACACCTTC. It is translated as CASSDPVGNRGGGYTF. This chain links TRBV6-1 with TRBJ1-2; TRBD1 matches at 7 bases. This CDR3 is 16 amino acids long. The V and J ends lost 3 bases and 7 bases, in that order; junction bases with no gene match: 14. The germline gives CDR1 MNHNS, CDR2 SASEGT.

V gene TRBV9 combines with J gene TRBJ1-2, with D perhaps TRBD1 (5 bases). The V gene's germline CDR1 is SGDLS and CDR2 YYNGEE. The CDR3 runs 17 residues. V was cut by 0 bases and J by 4 bases, with 19 bases left in between. The CDR3 sequence is CASSVGGEGHEIYGYTF. DNA of the CDR3: TGTGCCAGCAGCGTAGGGGGGGAGGGGCACGAAATCTATGGCTACACCTTC.

V usage is TRBV6-5 and J usage is TRBJ2-3, with 11 bases lining up with TRBD2. This CDR3 is 13 amino acids long. Unmatched junction bases numbered 5, after V lost 9 bases and J lost 6 bases. Germline assignment: CDR1 MNHEY and CDR2 SVGAGI. CDR3: CASRLAGLDTQYF. CDR3 DNA: TGTGCCAGTCGACTAGCGGGGCTCGATACGCAGTATTTT.